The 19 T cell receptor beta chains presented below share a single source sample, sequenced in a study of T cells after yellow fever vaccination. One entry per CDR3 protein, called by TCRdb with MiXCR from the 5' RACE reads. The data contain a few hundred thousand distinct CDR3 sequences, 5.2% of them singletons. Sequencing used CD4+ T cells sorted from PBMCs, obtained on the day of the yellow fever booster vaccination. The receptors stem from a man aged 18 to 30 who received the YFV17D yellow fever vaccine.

CDR3 sequence reads: CASSPTKETQYF. CDR3 in DNA: TGTGCCAGCTCACCGACGAAGGAGACCCAGTACTTC. The rearrangement joins TRBV18 to TRBJ2-5; D is uncertain. Germline V CDR1 and CDR2: KGHSH, LQKENI. This CDR3 comprises 12 residues. V gave up 3 bases and J gave up 5 bases, with 7 bases separating them.

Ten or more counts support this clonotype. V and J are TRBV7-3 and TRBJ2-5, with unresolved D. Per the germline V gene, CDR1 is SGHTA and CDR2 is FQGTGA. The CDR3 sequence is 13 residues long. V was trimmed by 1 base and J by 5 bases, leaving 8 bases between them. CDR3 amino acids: CASSLRVTETQYF. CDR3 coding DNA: TGTGCCAGCAGCTTAAGAGTAACGGAGACCCAGTACTTC.

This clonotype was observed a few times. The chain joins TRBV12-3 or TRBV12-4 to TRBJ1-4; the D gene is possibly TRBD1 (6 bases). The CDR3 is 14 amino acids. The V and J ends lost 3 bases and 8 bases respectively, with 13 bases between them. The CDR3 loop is CASSLLNRVEKLFF. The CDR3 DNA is TGTGCCAGCAGTTTGTTAAACAGGGTAGAAAAACTGTTTTTT.

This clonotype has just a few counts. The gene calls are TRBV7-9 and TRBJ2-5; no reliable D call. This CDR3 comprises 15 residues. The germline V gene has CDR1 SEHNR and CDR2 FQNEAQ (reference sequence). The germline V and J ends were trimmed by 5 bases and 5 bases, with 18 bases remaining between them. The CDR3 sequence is CASSPKDRYWETQYF. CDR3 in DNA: TGTGCCAGCAGCCCCAAAGACCGCTACTGGGAGACCCAGTACTTC.

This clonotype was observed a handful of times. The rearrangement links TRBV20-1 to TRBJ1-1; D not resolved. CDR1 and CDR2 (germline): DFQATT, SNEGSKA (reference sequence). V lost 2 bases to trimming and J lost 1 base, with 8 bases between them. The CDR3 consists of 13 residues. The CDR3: CSARSPRNTEAFF. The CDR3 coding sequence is TGCAGTGCTAGATCGCCCCGGAACACTGAAGCTTTCTTT.

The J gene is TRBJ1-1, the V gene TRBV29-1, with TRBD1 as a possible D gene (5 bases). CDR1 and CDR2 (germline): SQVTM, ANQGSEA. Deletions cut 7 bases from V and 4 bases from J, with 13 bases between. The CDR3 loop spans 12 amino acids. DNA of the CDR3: TGCAGCGCCGAGGGCCAGGGCACTGAAGCTTTCTTT. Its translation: CSAEGQGTEAFF.

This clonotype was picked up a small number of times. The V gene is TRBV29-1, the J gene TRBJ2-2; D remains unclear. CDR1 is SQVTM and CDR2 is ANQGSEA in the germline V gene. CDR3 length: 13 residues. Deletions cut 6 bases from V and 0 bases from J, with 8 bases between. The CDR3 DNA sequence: TGCAGCGTGAGACACACGAACACCGGGGAGCTGTTTTTT. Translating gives CSVRHTNTGELFF.

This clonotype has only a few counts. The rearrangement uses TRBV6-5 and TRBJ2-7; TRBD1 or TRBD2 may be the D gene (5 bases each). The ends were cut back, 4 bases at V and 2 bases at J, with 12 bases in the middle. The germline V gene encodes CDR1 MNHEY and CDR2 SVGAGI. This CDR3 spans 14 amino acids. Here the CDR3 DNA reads TGTGCCAGCAGTTCCCGGGACCGGACCTACGAGCAGTACGTC. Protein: CASSSRDRTYEQYV.

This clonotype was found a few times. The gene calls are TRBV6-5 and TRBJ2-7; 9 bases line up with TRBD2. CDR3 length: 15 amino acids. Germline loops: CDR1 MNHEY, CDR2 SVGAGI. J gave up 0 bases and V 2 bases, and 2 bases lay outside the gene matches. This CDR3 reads CASSYERGASYEQYF. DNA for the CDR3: TGTGCCAGCAGTTACGAGCGGGGGGCCTCCTACGAGCAGTACTTC.

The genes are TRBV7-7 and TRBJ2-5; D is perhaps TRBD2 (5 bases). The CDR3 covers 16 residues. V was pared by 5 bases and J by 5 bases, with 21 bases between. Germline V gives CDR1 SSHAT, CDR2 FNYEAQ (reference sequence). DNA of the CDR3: TGTGCCAGCAGCAAGAGAATTCCGGGGAACGGGGAGACCCAGTACTTC. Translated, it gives CASSKRIPGNGETQYF.

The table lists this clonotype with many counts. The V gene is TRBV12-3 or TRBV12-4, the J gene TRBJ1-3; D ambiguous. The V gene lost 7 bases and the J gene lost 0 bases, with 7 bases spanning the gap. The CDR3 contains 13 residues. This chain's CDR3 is CASILFSGNTIYF. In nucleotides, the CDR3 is TGTGCCAGCATTCTTTTCTCTGGAAACACCATATATTTT.

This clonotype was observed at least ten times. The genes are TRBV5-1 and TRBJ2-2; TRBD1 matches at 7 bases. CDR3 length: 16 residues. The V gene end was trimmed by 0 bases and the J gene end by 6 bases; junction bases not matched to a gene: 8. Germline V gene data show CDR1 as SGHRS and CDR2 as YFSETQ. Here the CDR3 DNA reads TGCGCCAGCAGCTTGGACCCGAACAGGGGCGCCGGGGAGCTGTTTTTT. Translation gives CASSLDPNRGAGELFF.

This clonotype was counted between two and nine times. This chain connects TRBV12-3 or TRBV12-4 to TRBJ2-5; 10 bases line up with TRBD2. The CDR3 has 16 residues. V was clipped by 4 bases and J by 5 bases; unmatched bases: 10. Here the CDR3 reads CASSSRSGGALETQYF. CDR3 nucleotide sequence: TGTGCCAGCAGTTCTAGGAGCGGGGGGGCCTTGGAGACCCAGTACTTC.

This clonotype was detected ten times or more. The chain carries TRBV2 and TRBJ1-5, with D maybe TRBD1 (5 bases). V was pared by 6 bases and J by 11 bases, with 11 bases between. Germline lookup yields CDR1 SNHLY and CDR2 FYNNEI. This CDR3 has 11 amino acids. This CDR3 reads CASRVDISQHF. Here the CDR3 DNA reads TGTGCCAGCAGGGTGGACATCTCCCAGCATTTT.

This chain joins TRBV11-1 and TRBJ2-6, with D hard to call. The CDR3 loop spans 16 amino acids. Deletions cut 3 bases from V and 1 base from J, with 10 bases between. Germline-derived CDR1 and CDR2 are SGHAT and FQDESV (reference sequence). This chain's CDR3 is CASSFALISGANVLTF. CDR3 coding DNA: TGTGCCAGCAGCTTCGCGCTCATATCTGGGGCCAACGTCCTGACTTTC.

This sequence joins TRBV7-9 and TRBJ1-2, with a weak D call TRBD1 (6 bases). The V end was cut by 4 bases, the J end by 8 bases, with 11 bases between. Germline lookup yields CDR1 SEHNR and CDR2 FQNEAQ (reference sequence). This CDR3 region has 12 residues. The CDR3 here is CASSSPDRGYTF. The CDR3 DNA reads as TGTGCCAGCAGCTCGCCAGACAGGGGCTACACCTTC.

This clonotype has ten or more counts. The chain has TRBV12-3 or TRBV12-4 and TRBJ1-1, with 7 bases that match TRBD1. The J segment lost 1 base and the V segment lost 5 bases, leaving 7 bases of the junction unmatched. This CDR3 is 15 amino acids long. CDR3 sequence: CASSPNRGTNTEAFF. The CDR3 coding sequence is TGTGCCAGCAGTCCGAACAGGGGAACGAACACTGAAGCTTTCTTT.

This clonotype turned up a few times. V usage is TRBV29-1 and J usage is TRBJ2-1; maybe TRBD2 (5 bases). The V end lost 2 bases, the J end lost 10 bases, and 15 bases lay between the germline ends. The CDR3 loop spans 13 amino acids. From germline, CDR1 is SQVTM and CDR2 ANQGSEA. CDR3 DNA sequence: TGCAGCGTTGAATTCCGGCTAGCCGGGGAGCAGTTCTTC. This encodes CSVEFRLAGEQFF.

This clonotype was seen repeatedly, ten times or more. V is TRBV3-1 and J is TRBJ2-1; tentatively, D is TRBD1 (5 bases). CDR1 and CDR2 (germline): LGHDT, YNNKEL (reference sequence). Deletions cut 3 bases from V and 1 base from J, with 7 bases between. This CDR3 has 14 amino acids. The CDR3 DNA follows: TGTGCCAGCAGCCAGACAGCGTCCTACAATGAGCAGTTCTTC. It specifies CASSQTASYNEQFF.